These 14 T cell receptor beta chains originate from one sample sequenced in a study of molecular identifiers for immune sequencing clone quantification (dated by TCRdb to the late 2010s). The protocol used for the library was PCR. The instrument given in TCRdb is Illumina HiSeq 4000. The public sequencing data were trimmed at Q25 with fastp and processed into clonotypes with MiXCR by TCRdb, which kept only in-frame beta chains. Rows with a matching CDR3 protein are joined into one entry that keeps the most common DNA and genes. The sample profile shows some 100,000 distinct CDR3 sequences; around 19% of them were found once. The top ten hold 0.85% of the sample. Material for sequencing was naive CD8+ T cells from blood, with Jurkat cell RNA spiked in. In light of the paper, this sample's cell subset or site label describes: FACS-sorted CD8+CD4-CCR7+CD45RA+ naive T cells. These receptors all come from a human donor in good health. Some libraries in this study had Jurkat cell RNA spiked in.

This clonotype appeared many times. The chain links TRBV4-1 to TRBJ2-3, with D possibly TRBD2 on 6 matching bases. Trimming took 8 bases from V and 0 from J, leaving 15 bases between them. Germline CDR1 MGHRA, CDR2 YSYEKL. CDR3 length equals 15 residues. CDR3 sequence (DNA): TGCGCCAGCGCCGGTGGCGGGGTTAGCACAGATACGCAGTATTTT. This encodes CASAGGGVSTDTQYF.

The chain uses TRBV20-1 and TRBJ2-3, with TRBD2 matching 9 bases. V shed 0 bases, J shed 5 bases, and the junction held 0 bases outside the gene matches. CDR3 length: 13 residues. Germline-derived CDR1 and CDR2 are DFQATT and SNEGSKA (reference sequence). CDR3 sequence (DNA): TGCAGTGCTAGAGAGACTAGCGGAGATACGCAGTATTTT. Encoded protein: CSARETSGDTQYF.

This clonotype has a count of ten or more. CDR3 residues: CASGLVLGRDVNEQFF. The DNA of the CDR3 is TGTGCTAGTGGTTTGGTCCTGGGGCGAGACGTGAATGAGCAGTTCTTC. The chain joins TRBV12-5 to TRBJ2-1, with D tentatively TRBD1 (5 bases). CDR1 is LGHNT and CDR2 is FRNRAP in the germline V gene. This CDR3 is 16 amino acids long. V was shortened by 0 bases and J by 7 bases, with 16 bases between the two germline ends.

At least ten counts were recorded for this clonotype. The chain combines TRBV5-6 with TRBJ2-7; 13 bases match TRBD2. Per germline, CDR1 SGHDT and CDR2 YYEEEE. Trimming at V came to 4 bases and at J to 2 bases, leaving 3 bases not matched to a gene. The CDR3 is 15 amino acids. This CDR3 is CASSLGLAGAYEQYF. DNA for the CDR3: TGTGCCAGCAGCCTCGGACTAGCGGGGGCCTACGAGCAGTACTTC.

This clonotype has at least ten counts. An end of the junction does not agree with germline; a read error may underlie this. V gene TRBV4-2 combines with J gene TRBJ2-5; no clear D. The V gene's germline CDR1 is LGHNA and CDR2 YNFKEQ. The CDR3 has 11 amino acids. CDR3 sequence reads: CASNQGETQYF. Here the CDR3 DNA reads TGTGCCAGCAACCAAGGAGAGACCCAGTACTTC.

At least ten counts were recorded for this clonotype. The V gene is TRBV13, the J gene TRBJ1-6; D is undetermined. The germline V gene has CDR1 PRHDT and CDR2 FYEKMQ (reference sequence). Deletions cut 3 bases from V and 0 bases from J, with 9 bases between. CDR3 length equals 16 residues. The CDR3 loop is CASSFLAGSYNSPLHF. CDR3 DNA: TGTGCCAGCAGCTTCCTTGCGGGCTCCTATAATTCACCCCTCCACTTT.

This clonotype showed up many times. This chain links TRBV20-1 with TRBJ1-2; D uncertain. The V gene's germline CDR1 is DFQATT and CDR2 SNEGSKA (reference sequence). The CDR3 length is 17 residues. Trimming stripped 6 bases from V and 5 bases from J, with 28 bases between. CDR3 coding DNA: TGCAGTGCCAAAAGGCGGACGGATATTTTCCGTGTGTATGGCTACACCTTC. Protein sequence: CSAKRRTDIFRVYGYTF.

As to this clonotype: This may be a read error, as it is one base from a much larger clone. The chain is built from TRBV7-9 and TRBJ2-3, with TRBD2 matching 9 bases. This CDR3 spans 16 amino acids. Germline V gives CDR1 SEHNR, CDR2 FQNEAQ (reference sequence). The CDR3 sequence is CASSMIGTSLTDTRYF. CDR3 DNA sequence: TGTGCCAGCAGCATGATTGGGACTAGCCTCACAGATACGCGGTATTTT. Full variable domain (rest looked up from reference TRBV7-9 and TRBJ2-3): DTGVSQNPRHKITKRGQNVTFRCDPISEHNRLYWYRQTLGQGPEFLTYFQNEAQLEKSRLLSDRFSAERPKGSFSTLEIQRTEQGDSAMYLCASSMIGTSLTDTRYFGPGTRLTVL.

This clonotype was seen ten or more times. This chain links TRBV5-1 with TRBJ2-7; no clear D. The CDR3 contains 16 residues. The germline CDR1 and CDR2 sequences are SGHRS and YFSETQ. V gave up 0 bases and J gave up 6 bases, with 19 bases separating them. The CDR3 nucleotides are TGCGCCAGCAGCTTGGCCTGGTGGGAATCCTCCGCCGAGCAGTACTTC. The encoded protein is CASSLAWWESSAEQYF.

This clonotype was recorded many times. The CDR3 nucleotides are TGTGCCAGCAGCCAATTCGTCGCAGCGAACACCGGGGAGCTGTTTTTT. This translates into CASSQFVAANTGELFF. The rearrangement uses TRBV14 and TRBJ2-2; D ambiguous. The CDR3 covers 16 residues. The V gene lost 2 bases and the J gene lost 0 bases, with 10 bases spanning the gap. From germline, CDR1 is SGHDN and CDR2 FVKESK.

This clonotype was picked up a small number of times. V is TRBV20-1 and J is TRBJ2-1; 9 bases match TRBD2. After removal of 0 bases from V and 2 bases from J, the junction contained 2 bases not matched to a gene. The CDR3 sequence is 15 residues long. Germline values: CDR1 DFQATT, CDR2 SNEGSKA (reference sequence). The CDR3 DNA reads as TGCAGTGCTAGAGATTCTAGCGGGGCCTACAATGAGCAGTTCTTC. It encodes CSARDSSGAYNEQFF.

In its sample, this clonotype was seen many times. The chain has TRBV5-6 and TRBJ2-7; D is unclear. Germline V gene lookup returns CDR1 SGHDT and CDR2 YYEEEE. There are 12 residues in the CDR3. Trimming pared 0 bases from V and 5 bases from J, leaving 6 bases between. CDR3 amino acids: CASSLAADEQYF. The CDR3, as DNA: TGTGCCAGCAGCTTGGCTGCGGACGAGCAGTACTTC.

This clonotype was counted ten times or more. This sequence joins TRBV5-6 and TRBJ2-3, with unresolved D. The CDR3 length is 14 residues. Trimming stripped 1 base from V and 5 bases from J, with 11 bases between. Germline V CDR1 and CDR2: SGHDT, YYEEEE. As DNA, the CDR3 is TGTGCCAGCAGCTTGATAGGGAACGGAGATACGCAGTATTTT. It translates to CASSLIGNGDTQYF.

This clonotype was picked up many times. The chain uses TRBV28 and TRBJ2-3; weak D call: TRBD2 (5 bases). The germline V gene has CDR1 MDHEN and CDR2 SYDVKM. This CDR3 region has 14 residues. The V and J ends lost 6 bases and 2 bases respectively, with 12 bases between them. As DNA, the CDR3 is TGTGCCAGCAGCCACTCGGGGTCCACAGATACGCAGTATTTT. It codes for CASSHSGSTDTQYF.